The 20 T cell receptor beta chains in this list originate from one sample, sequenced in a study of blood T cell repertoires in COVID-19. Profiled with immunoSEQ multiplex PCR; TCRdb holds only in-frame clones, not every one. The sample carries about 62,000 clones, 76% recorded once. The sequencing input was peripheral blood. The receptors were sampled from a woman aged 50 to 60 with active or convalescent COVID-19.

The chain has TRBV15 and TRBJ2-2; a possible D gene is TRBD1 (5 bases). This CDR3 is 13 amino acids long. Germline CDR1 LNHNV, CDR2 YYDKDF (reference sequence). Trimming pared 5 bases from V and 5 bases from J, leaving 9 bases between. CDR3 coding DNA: TGTGCCACCAGCCTGAAGGGGACCGGGGAGCTGTTTTTT. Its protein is CATSLKGTGELFF.

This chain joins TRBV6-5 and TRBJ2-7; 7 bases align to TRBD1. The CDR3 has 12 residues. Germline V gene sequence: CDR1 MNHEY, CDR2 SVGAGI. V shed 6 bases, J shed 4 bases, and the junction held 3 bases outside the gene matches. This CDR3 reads CASRQGTYEQYF. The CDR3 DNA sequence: TGTGCCAGCAGACAGGGGACGTACGAGCAGTACTTC.

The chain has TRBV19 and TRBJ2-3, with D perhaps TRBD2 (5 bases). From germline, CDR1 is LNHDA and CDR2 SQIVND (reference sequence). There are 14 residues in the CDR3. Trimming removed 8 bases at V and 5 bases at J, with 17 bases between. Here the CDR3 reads CASVDYRGGDTQYF. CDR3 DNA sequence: TGTGCCAGTGTAGACTACCGAGGCGGAGATACGCAGTATTTT. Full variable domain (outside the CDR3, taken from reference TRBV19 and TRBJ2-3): DGGITQSPKYLFRKEGQNVTLSCEQNLNHDAMYWYRQDPGQGLRLIYYSQIVNDFQKGDIAEGYSVSREKKESFPLTVTSAQKNPTAFYLCASVDYRGGDTQYFGPGTRLTVL.

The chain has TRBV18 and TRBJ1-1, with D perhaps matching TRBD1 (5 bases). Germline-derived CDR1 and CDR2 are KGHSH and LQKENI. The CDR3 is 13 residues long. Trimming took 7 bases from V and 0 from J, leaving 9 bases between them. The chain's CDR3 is CASLGQLNTEAFF. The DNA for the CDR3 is TGTGCCAGCTTGGGGCAGTTGAACACTGAAGCTTTCTTT.

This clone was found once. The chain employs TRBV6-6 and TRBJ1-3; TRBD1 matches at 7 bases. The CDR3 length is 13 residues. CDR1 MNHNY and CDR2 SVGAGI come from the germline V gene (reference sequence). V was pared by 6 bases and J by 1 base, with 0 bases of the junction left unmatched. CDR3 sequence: CASSRGSGNTIYF. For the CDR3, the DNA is TGTGCCAGCAGCAGGGGGTCTGGAAACACCATATATTTT.

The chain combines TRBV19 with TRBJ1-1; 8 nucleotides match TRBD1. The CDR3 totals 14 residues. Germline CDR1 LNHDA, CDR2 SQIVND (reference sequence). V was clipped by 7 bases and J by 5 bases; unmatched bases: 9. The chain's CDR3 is CASINTGQGTEAFF. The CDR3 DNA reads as TGTGCCAGTATCAACACCGGACAGGGAACTGAAGCTTTCTTT.

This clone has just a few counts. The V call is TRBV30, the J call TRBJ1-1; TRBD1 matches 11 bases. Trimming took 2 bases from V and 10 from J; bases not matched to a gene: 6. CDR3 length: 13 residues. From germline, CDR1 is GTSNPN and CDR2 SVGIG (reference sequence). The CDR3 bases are TGTGCCTGGAGTATCGGACAGGGGGCTTCAGCTTTCTTT. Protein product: CAWSIGQGASAFF.

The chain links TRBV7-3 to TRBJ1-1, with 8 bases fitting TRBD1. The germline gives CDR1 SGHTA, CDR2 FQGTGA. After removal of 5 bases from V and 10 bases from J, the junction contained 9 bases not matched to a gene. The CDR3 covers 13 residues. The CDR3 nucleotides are TGTGCCAGCAGCCCAGGGACAGGCGGCCTAGCTTTCTTT. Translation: CASSPGTGGLAFF.

The CDR3 region has the DNA TGTGCCAGCAGTTATCCGCGTGACACTGAAGCTTTCTTT. Its protein is CASSYPRDTEAFF. V is TRBV6-2 or TRBV6-3 and J is TRBJ1-1; D is uncertain. The length of the CDR3 is 13 residues. Germline V CDR1 and CDR2: MNHEY, SVGEGT. V was clipped by 3 bases and J by 3 bases, with 8 bases between them.

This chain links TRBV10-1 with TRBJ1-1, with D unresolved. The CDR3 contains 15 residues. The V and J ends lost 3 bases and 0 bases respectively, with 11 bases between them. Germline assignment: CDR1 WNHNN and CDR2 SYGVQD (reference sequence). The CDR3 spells CASSDKADLNTEAFF. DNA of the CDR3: TGCGCCAGCAGTGATAAGGCGGACTTGAACACTGAAGCTTTCTTT.

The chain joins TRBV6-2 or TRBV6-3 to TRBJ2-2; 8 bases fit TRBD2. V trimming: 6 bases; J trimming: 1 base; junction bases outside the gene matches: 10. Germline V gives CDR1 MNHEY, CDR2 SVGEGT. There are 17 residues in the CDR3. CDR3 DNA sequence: TGTGCCAGCAGCATGGGGCTAGCGGGCTGGAACACCGGGGAGCTGTTTTTT. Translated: CASSMGLAGWNTGELFF.

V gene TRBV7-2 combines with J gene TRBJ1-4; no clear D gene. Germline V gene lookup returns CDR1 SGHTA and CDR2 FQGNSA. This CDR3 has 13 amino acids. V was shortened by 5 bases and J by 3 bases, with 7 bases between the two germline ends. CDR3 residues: CASSPGPNEKLFF. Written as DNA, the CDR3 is TGTGCCAGCAGCCCGGGTCCTAATGAAAAACTGTTTTTT. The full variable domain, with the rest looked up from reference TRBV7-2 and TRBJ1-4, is GAGVSQSPSNKVTEKGKDVELRCDPISGHTALYWYRQSLGQGLEFLIYFQGNSAPDKSGLPSDRFSAERTGGSVSTLTIQRTQQEDSAVYLCASSPGPNEKLFFGSGTQLSVL.

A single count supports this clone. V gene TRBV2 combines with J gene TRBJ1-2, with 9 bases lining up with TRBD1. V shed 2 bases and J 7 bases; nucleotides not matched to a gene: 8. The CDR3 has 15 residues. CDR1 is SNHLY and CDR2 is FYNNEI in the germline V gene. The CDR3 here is CASSEPLTGGGGYTF. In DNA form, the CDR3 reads TGTGCCAGCAGTGAACCTCTCACAGGGGGCGGTGGCTACACCTTC.

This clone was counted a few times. The CDR3 protein is CASSLLPGGEQYF. The CDR3 DNA sequence: TGCGCCAGCAGCTTGCTCCCAGGGGGTGAGCAGTACTTC. This rearrangement joins TRBV5-1 to TRBJ2-7; 7 bases map to TRBD1. The CDR3 has 13 residues. Per the germline V gene, CDR1 is SGHRS and CDR2 is YFSETQ. The junction had 5 bases not matched to a gene; V was cut back by 1 base and J by 7 bases. Full variable domain (missing parts from reference TRBV5-1 and TRBJ2-7): KAGVTQTPRYLIKTRGQQVTLSCSPISGHRSVSWYQQTPGQGLQFLFEYFSETQRNKGNFPGRFSGRQFSNSRSEMNVSTLELGDSALYLCASSLLPGGEQYFGPGTRLTVT.

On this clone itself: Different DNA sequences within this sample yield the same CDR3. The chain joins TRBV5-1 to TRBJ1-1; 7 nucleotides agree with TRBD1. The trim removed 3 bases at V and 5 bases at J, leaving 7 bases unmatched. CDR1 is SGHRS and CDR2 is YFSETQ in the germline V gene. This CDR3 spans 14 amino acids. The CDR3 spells CASSSSRGQTEAFF. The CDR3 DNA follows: TGCGCCAGCAGCTCCTCAAGGGGGCAAACTGAAGCTTTCTTT.

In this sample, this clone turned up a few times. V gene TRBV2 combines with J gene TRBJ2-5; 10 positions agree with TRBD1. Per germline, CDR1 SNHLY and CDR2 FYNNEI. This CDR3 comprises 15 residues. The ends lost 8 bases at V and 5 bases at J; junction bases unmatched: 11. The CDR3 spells CASGEDRGLFETQYF. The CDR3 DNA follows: TGTGCCAGCGGGGAAGACAGGGGGCTTTTCGAGACCCAGTACTTC.

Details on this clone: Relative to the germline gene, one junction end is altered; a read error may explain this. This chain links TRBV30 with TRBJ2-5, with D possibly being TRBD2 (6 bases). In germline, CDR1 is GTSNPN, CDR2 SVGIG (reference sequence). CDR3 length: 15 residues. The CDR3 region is CAWSEGSGLGEIQYF. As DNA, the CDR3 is TGTGCCTGGAGTGAGGGAAGCGGGCTGGGGGAGATCCAGTACTTC.

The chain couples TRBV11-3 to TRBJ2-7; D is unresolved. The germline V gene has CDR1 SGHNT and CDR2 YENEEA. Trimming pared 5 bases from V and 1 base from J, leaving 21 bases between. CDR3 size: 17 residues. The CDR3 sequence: CASSHTKSPNGSYEQYF. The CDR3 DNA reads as TGTGCCAGCAGCCACACAAAGTCCCCAAACGGGTCCTACGAGCAGTACTTC.

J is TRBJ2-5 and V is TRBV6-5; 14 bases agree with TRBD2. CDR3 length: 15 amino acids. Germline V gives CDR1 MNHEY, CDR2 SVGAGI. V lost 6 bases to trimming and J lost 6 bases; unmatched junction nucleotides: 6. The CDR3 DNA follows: TGTGCCAGCAGCCTGACTAGCGGGAGGGGAAAGACCCAGTACTTC. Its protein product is CASSLTSGRGKTQYF.

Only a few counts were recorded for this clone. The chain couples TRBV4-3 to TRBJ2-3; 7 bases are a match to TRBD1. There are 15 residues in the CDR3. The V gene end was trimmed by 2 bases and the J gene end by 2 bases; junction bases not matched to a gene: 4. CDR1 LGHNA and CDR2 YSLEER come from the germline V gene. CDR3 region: CASSQTTGATDTQYF. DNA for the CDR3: TGCGCCAGCAGCCAAACTACAGGGGCCACAGATACGCAGTATTTT.